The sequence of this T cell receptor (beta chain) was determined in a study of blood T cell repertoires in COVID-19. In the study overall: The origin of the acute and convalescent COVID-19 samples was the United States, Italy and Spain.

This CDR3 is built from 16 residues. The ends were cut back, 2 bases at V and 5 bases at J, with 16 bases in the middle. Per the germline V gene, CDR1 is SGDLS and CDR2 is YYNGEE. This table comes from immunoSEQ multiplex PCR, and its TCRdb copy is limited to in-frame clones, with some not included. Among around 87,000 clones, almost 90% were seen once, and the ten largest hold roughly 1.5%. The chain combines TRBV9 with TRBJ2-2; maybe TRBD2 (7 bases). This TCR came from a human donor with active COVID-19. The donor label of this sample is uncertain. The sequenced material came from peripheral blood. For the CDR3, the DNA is TGTGCCAGCAGCGTGGGCGGGGGCCCTAAGACCGGGGAGCTGTTTTTT. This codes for CASSVGGGPKTGELFF. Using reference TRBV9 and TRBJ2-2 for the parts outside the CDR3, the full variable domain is DSGVTQTPKHLITATGQRVTLRCSPRSGDLSVYWYQQSLDQGLQFLIQYYNGEERAKGNILERFSAQQFPDLHSELNLSSLELGDSALYFCASSVGGGPKTGELFFGEGSRLTVL.